These T cell receptor beta chains were read from a single sample in a study of T-cell memory formation after mild COVID-19. Using its own MiXCR run on the 5' RACE reads, TCRdb lists one record per CDR3 protein. The repertoire holds roughly 150,000 distinct CDR3 sequences, roughly 14% seen once, with around an eighth in the top ten. The sample taken for sequencing was PBMCs or a T cell subset sorted from them (not recorded which). These receptor sequences come from an adult woman who had mild COVID-19 (a few samples of this study predate the infection). Cell type and time point are not known. Both conserved end residues are part of each CDR3. Fields, in order: clone size, V gene, J gene, D gene, CDR3 DNA, CDR3 protein. D genes are given only for firm matches. Clone size is not always given. Where it is, it says once, few, many or a class for expanded clones.

clone size: .; V gene: TRBV12-3/TRBV12-4; J gene: TRBJ1-2; D gene: TRBD1; CDR3 DNA: TGTGCCAGCAGTACCTCCAGGGGGCTAGGATATGGCTACACCTTC; CDR3 protein: CASSTSRGLGYGYTF
clone size: .; V gene: TRBV9; J gene: TRBJ2-5; D gene: TRBD2; CDR3 DNA: TGTGCCAGCGGGGGCTCGCGGGAGGTCCATAGTCACGGGGAGACCCAGTACTTC; CDR3 protein: CASGGSREVHSHGETQYF
clone size: .; V gene: TRBV12-3/TRBV12-4; J gene: TRBJ1-3; D gene: .; CDR3 DNA: TGTGCCAGCAGTACCCGACTCCAGATCTCTGGAAACACCATATATTTT; CDR3 protein: CASSTRLQISGNTIYF
clone size: few; V gene: TRBV6-2/TRBV6-3; J gene: TRBJ2-4; D gene: TRBD2; CDR3 DNA: TGTGCCAGCGGGCCGACGGGGGGGAACATTCAGTACTTC; CDR3 protein: CASGPTGGNIQYF
clone size: .; V gene: TRBV7-6; J gene: TRBJ2-7; D gene: .; CDR3 DNA: TGTGCCAGCAGCTCTTGGGGGACGGACTCCTACGAGCAGTACTTC; CDR3 protein: CASSSWGTDSYEQYF
clone size: .; V gene: TRBV27; J gene: TRBJ1-1; D gene: .; CDR3 DNA: TGTGCCAGCAGTCCCCGTCCCCCCTTCTCCGGGACTGAAGCTTTCTTT; CDR3 protein: CASSPRPPFSGTEAFF
clone size: .; V gene: TRBV9; J gene: TRBJ2-3; D gene: TRBD1; CDR3 DNA: TGTGCCAGCAGCGTAGACAGGGGGCGTCAGACAGATACGCAGTATTTT; CDR3 protein: CASSVDRGRQTDTQYF
clone size: few; V gene: TRBV6-1; J gene: TRBJ1-4; D gene: .; CDR3 DNA: TGTGCCAGCAGTGAACAGATGCGGGGGGAAAAACTGTTTTTT; CDR3 protein: CASSEQMRGEKLFF
clone size: .; V gene: TRBV5-1; J gene: TRBJ2-7; D gene: TRBD1; CDR3 DNA: TGCGCCAGCAGCTCAGGGGGTAGCGAGCAGTACTTC; CDR3 protein: CASSSGGSEQYF
clone size: .; V gene: TRBV3-1; J gene: TRBJ2-7; D gene: TRBD2; CDR3 DNA: TGTGCCAGCAGCCGCCGGACTAGCGGGAGGGCCTTTCCCGAGCAGTACTTC; CDR3 protein: CASSRRTSGRAFPEQYF
clone size: few; V gene: TRBV7-3; J gene: TRBJ2-5; D gene: .; CDR3 DNA: TGTGCCAGCAGCTTATTCGGGGGTGAGACCCAGTACTTC; CDR3 protein: CASSLFGGETQYF
clone size: .; V gene: TRBV13; J gene: TRBJ2-1; D gene: .; CDR3 DNA: TGTGCCAGCAGCCCCTTCGGTGGGAGCTCCTACAATGAGCAGTTCTTC; CDR3 protein: CASSPFGGSSYNEQFF
clone size: .; V gene: TRBV7-2; J gene: TRBJ2-7; D gene: TRBD2; CDR3 DNA: TGTGCCAGCAGCTTTACAAGCGGGACTAGCGGGTGGACCAGGCAGTACTTC; CDR3 protein: CASSFTSGTSGWTRQYF
clone size: few; V gene: TRBV19; J gene: TRBJ1-2; D gene: .; CDR3 DNA: TGTGCCACAGAGCGGCGGTTCTATGGCTACACCTTC; CDR3 protein: CATERRFYGYTF
clone size: few; V gene: TRBV7-2; J gene: TRBJ2-1; D gene: .; CDR3 DNA: TGTGCCAGCAGCTTGGGAACATCCTACAATGAGCAGTTCTTC; CDR3 protein: CASSLGTSYNEQFF
clone size: many; V gene: TRBV24-1; J gene: TRBJ2-1; D gene: TRBD1; CDR3 DNA: TGTGCCACCAGTGATTCCGGGACAGGGGTTACCTACAATGAGCAGTTCTTC; CDR3 protein: CATSDSGTGVTYNEQFF
clone size: .; V gene: TRBV13; J gene: TRBJ2-7; D gene: .; CDR3 DNA: TGTGCCAGCAGCCATAGGGGGGACCACGAGCAGTACTTC; CDR3 protein: CASSHRGDHEQYF
clone size: .; V gene: TRBV4-2; J gene: TRBJ2-7; D gene: TRBD2; CDR3 DNA: TGTGCCAGTAGTGGCGGGGGGGCCAACTACGAGCAGTACTTC; CDR3 protein: CASSGGGANYEQYF
clone size: .; V gene: TRBV20-1; J gene: TRBJ1-2; D gene: TRBD1; CDR3 DNA: TGCAGTGCTTCCGGGACAGGGGAGACGGGCTACACCTTC; CDR3 protein: CSASGTGETGYTF
clone size: .; V gene: TRBV6-6; J gene: TRBJ2-1; D gene: TRBD2; CDR3 DNA: TGTGCCAGCAGTTGGGGACTAGCGGGGACCGGTGAGCAGTTCTTC; CDR3 protein: CASSWGLAGTGEQFF
clone size: .; V gene: TRBV6-5; J gene: TRBJ1-1; D gene: TRBD1; CDR3 DNA: TGTGCCAGCAGTTACTTGGGACAGGGAGAGAACACTGAAGCTTTCTTT; CDR3 protein: CASSYLGQGENTEAFF
clone size: many; V gene: TRBV12-3/TRBV12-4; J gene: TRBJ2-2; D gene: TRBD2; CDR3 DNA: TGTGCCAGTCTAGCGGGAGGCAACACCGGGGAGCTGTTTTTT; CDR3 protein: CASLAGGNTGELFF
clone size: .; V gene: TRBV5-1; J gene: TRBJ2-7; D gene: TRBD2; CDR3 DNA: TGCGCCAGCAGCTCCTTTAGCGGGAGGGCCTACGAGCAGTACTTC; CDR3 protein: CASSSFSGRAYEQYF
clone size: few; V gene: TRBV7-2; J gene: TRBJ2-7; D gene: .; CDR3 DNA: TGTGCCAGCAGCGTCGGATCCTACGAGCAGTACTTC; CDR3 protein: CASSVGSYEQYF
clone size: few; V gene: TRBV20-1; J gene: TRBJ1-6; D gene: .; CDR3 DNA: TGCAGTGCTAGAGATCTCGGCACATACTCCTATAATTCACCCCTCCACTTT; CDR3 protein: CSARDLGTYSYNSPLHF
clone size: .; V gene: TRBV4-2; J gene: TRBJ2-1; D gene: .; CDR3 DNA: TGTGCCAGCAGCCCCCGACAGGTCTCCTACAATGAGCAGTTCTTC; CDR3 protein: CASSPRQVSYNEQFF
clone size: .; V gene: TRBV19; J gene: TRBJ1-2; D gene: TRBD1; CDR3 DNA: TGTGCCAGTAGTACGCGGGACAGGGATTTTCTCTATGGCTACACCTTC; CDR3 protein: CASSTRDRDFLYGYTF
clone size: few; V gene: TRBV14; J gene: TRBJ2-5; D gene: .; CDR3 DNA: TGTGCCAGCAGCGGGGCCCTTATTGAGACCCAGTACTTC; CDR3 protein: CASSGALIETQYF
clone size: many; V gene: TRBV5-1; J gene: TRBJ2-7; D gene: .; CDR3 DNA: TGCGCCAGCAGCTACCCTGGGACCTACGAGCAGTACTTC; CDR3 protein: CASSYPGTYEQYF
clone size: few; V gene: TRBV20-1; J gene: TRBJ1-4; D gene: .; CDR3 DNA: TGCACGGGGATGGGACCGATGTTTTTT; CDR3 protein: CTGMGPMFF
clone size: few; V gene: TRBV5-1; J gene: TRBJ2-7; D gene: .; CDR3 DNA: TGCGCCAGCAGCTTGGCCGGTGCCGATTACGAGCAGTACTTC; CDR3 protein: CASSLAGADYEQYF
clone size: .; V gene: TRBV29-1; J gene: TRBJ2-1; D gene: TRBD1; CDR3 DNA: TGCAGCGTTGAAGGGGCTCCCGGGACAGGCTTATACTCCTACAATGAGCAGTTCTTC; CDR3 protein: CSVEGAPGTGLYSYNEQFF
clone size: few; V gene: TRBV28; J gene: TRBJ2-5; D gene: .; CDR3 DNA: TGTGCCAGCAGTTTTAGAAGCAACCAAGAGACCCAGTACTTC; CDR3 protein: CASSFRSNQETQYF
clone size: few; V gene: TRBV12-3/TRBV12-4; J gene: TRBJ2-7; D gene: TRBD2; CDR3 DNA: TGTGCCAGCAGTCCCCCCCCCGGGACTAGCGGGGGACAAGGGTACGAGCAGTACTTC; CDR3 protein: CASSPPPGTSGGQGYEQYF
clone size: .; V gene: TRBV4-1; J gene: TRBJ2-7; D gene: .; CDR3 DNA: TGCGCCAGCAGCCAACAAAGAAGTCTCAGGTACGAGCAGTACTTC; CDR3 protein: CASSQQRSLRYEQYF
clone size: few; V gene: TRBV6-5; J gene: TRBJ2-3; D gene: .; CDR3 DNA: TGTGCCAGCAGTTTTTCAGATACGCAGTATTTT; CDR3 protein: CASSFSDTQYF
clone size: few; V gene: TRBV12-3/TRBV12-4; J gene: TRBJ2-3; D gene: TRBD2; CDR3 DNA: TGTGCCAGCATTCCGAGCCCCCTAGCGGGGGGGACTTCTAGCACAGATACGCAGTATTTT; CDR3 protein: CASIPSPLAGGTSSTDTQYF
clone size: .; V gene: TRBV5-1; J gene: TRBJ1-4; D gene: .; CDR3 DNA: TGCGCCAGCAGCTCCCGGCACGGGAAGAATGAAAAACTGTTTTTT; CDR3 protein: CASSSRHGKNEKLFF
clone size: many; V gene: TRBV2; J gene: TRBJ1-1; D gene: .; CDR3 DNA: TGTGCCAGCAGTGAATTTGGTTCGTTGAACACTGAAGCTTTCTTT; CDR3 protein: CASSEFGSLNTEAFF